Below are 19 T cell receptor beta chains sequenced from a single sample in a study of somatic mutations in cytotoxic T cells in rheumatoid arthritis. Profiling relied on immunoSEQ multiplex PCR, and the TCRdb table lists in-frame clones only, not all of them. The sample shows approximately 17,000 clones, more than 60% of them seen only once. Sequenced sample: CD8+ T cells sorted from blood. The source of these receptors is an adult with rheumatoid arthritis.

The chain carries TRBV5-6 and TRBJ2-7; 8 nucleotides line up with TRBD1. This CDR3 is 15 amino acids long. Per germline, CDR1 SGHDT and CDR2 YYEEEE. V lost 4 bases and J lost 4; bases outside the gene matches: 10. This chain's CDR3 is CASSPGTGGLYEQYF. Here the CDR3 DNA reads TGTGCCAGCAGCCCCGGGACAGGAGGGTTGTACGAGCAGTACTTC.

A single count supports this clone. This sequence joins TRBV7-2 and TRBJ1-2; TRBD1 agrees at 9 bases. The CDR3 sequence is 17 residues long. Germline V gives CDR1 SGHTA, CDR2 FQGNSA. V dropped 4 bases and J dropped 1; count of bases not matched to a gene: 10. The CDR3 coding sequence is TGTGCCAGCAGCTATCGGGGACAGGGACGAGTTAACTATGGCTACACCTTC. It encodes CASSYRGQGRVNYGYTF.

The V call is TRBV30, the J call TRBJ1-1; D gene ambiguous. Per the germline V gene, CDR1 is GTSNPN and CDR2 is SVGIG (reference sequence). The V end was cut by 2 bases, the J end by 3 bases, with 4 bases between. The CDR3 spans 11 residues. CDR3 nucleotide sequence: TGTGCCTGGAGTAGGGACACTGAAGCTTTCTTT. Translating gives CAWSRDTEAFF.

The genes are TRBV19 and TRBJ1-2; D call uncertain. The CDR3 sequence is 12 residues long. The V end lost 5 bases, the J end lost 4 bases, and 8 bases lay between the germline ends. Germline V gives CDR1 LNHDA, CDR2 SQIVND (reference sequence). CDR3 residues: CASSLNTYGYTF. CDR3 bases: TGTGCCAGTAGTCTCAACACCTATGGCTACACCTTC.

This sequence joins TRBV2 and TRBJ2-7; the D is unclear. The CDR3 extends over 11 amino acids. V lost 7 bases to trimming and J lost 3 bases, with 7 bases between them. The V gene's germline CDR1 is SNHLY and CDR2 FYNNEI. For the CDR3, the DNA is TGTGCCAGCATGGAAAACTACGAGCAGTACTTC. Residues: CASMENYEQYF.

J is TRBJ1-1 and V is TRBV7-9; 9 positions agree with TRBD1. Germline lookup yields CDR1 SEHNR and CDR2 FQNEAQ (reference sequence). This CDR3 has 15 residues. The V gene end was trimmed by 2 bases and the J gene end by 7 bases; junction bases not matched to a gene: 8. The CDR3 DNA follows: TGTGCCAGCAGCTTAACCGACAGGGGGGGAAATGAAGCTTTCTTT. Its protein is CASSLTDRGGNEAFF.

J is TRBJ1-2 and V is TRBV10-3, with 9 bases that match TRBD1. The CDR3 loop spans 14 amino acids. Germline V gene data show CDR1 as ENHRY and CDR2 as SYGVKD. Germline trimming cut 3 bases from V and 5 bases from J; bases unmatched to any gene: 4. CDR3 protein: CAISDGQGRYGYTF. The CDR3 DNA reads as TGTGCCATCAGTGATGGACAGGGGAGGTATGGCTACACCTTC.

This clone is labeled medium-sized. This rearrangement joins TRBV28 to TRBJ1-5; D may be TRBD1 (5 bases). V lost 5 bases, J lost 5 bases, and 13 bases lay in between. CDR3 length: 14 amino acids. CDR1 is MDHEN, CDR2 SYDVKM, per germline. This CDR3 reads CASSTVLGDQPQHF. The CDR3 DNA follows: TGTGCCAGCAGTACAGTATTAGGGGATCAGCCCCAGCATTTT.

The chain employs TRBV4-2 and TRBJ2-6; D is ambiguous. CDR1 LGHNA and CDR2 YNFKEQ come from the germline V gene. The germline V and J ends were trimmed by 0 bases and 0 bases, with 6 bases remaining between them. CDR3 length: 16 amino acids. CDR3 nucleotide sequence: TGTGCCAGCAGCCAAGACCACAGCTCTGGGGCCAACGTCCTGACTTTC. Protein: CASSQDHSSGANVLTF.

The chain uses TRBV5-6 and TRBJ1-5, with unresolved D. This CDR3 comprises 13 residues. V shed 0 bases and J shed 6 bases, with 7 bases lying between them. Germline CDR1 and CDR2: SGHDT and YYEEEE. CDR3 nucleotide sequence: TGTGCCAGCAGCTTGGGTGGTTTTCAGCCCCAGCATTTT. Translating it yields CASSLGGFQPQHF. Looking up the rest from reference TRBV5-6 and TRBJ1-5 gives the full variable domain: DAGVTQSPTHLIKTRGQQVTLRCSPKSGHDTVSWYQQALGQGPQFIFQYYEEEERQRGNFPDRFSGHQFPNYSSELNVNALLLGDSALYLCASSLGGFQPQHFGDGTRLSIL.

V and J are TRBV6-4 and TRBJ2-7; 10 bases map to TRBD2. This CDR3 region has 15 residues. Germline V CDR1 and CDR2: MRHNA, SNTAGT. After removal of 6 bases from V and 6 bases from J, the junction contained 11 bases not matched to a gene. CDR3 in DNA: TGTGCCAGCAGCCCTAGCGGGAGCCTCCGGGGCGAGCAGTACTTC. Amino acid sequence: CASSPSGSLRGEQYF.

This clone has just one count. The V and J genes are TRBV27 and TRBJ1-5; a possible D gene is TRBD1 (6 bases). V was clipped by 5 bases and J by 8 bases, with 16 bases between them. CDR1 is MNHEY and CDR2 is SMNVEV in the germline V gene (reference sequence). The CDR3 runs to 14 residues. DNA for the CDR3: TGTGCCAGCAGTCCCCTGGGGGGCCGAAAGCCCCAGCATTTT. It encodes CASSPLGGRKPQHF.

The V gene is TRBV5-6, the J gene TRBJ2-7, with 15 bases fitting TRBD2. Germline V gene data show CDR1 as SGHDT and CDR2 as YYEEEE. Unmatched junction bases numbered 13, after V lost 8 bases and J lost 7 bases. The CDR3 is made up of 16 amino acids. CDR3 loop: CASSGLAGGTVLEQYF. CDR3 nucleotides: TGTGCCAGTTCGGGACTAGCGGGGGGTACTGTCTTGGAGCAGTACTTC.

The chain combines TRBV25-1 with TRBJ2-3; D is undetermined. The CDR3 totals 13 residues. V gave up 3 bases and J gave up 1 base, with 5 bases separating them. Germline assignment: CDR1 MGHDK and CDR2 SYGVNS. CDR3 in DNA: TGTGCCAGCAGTGATTCCGGCACAGATACGCAGTATTTT. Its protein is CASSDSGTDTQYF. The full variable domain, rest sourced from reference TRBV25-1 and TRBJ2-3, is EADIYQTPRYLVIGTGKKITLECSQTMGHDKMYWYQQDPGMELHLIHYSYGVNSTEKGDLSSESTVSRIRTEHFPLTLESARPSHTSQYLCASSDSGTDTQYFGPGTRLTVL.

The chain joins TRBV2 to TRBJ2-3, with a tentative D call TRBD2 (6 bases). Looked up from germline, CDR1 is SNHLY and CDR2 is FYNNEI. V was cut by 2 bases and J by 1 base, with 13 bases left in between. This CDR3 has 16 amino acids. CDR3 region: CASSEWRGGGTDTQYF. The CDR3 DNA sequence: TGTGCCAGCAGTGAATGGAGGGGTGGAGGCACAGATACGCAGTATTTT. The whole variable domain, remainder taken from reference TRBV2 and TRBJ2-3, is EPEVTQTPSHQVTQMGQEVILRCVPISNHLYFYWYRQILGQKVEFLVSFYNNEISEKSEIFDDQFSVERPDGSNFTLKIRSTKLEDSAMYFCASSEWRGGGTDTQYFGPGTRLTVL.

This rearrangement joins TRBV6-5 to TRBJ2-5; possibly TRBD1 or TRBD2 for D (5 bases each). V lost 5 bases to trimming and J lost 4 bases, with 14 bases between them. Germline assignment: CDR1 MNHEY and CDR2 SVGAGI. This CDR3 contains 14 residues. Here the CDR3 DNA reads TGTGCCAGCAGTGACCTCCGGGACCCAGAGACCCAGTACTTC. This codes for CASSDLRDPETQYF.

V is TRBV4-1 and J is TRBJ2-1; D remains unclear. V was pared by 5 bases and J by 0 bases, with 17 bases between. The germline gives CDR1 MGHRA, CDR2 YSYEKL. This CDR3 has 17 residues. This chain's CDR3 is CASSSKPRSDSYNEQFF. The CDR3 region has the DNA TGCGCCAGCAGCTCCAAGCCAAGGTCGGACTCCTACAATGAGCAGTTCTTC.

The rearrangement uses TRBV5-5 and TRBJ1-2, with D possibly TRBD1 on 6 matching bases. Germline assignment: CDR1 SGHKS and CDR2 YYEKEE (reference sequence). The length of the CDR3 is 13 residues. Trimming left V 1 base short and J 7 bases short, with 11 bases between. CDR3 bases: TGTGCCAGCAGCTTGACAGGGCCCCTTGGCTACACCTTC. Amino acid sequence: CASSLTGPLGYTF.

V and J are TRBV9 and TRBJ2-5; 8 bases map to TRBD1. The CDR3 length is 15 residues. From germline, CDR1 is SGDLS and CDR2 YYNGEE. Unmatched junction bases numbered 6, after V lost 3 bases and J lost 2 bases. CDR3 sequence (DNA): TGTGCCAGCAGCGGTAGGGGACAGGATCAAGAGACCCAGTACTTC. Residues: CASSGRGQDQETQYF.